The 25 T cell receptor beta chains below come from one sample, sequenced in a study of blood T cell repertoires in COVID-19. Method: immunoSEQ multiplex PCR; TCRdb's copy keeps in-frame clones and lacks some. This sample has a few hundred thousand clones; roughly 89% occur once, and the top ten carry around 2.3%. Sequencing used peripheral blood. These receptors were obtained from a woman aged 55-75 years with COVID-19, enrolled during active disease.

This chain joins TRBV19 and TRBJ1-4, with 7 nucleotides matching TRBD1. This CDR3 contains 14 residues. V lost 6 bases, J lost 8 bases, and 9 bases stayed unmatched. Germline V gives CDR1 LNHDA, CDR2 SQIVND (reference sequence). For the CDR3, the DNA is TGTGCCAGTAGACTCAGGGGGGAAGGAGAAAAACTGTTTTTT. This gives the protein CASRLRGEGEKLFF.

The chain recombines TRBV7-9 with TRBJ2-2; 8 bases line up with TRBD2. This CDR3 spans 15 amino acids. V dropped 3 bases and J dropped 6; count of bases not matched to a gene: 6. Germline-derived CDR1 and CDR2 are SEHNR and FQNEAQ (reference sequence). The CDR3 loop is CASSLTGGPPGELFF. The CDR3 DNA is TGTGCCAGCAGCTTGACGGGGGGGCCCCCCGGGGAGCTGTTTTTT.

The chain couples TRBV7-9 to TRBJ1-1, with 8 nucleotides matching TRBD1. Per germline, CDR1 SEHNR and CDR2 FQNEAQ (reference sequence). This CDR3 spans 13 amino acids. V gave up 7 bases and J gave up 7 bases; unmatched junction bases: 8. The CDR3 sequence is CASKPGQGGEAFF. The CDR3 bases are TGTGCCAGCAAACCTGGACAGGGTGGTGAAGCTTTCTTT.

J is TRBJ2-2 and V is TRBV12-3 or TRBV12-4; no reliable D call. This CDR3 spans 12 amino acids. The V and J ends lost 6 bases and 3 bases respectively, with 5 bases between them. CDR3 loop: CASSIHTGELFF. In DNA, the CDR3 is TGTGCCAGCAGCATCCACACCGGGGAGCTGTTTTTT.

V usage is TRBV5-1 and J usage is TRBJ2-7, with 8 bases lining up with TRBD1. The length of the CDR3 is 15 residues. Germline values: CDR1 SGHRS, CDR2 YFSETQ. V shed 0 bases and J 3 bases; nucleotides not matched to a gene: 5. This chain's CDR3 is CASSLDGTGFYEQYF. DNA for the CDR3: TGCGCCAGCAGCTTGGACGGGACAGGATTCTACGAGCAGTACTTC.

The chain has TRBV29-1 and TRBJ1-1; TRBD1 aligns across 11 bases. Trimming removed 7 bases from V and 5 bases from J; junction bases left unmatched: 12. CDR3 length: 15 residues. Germline CDR1 reads SQVTM; CDR2 reads ANQGSEA. CDR3 protein: CSAVITGTGGTEAFF. CDR3 sequence (DNA): TGCAGCGCAGTAATTACCGGGACAGGGGGAACTGAAGCTTTCTTT.

This rearrangement joins TRBV15 to TRBJ1-1; no clear D. Trimming removed 3 bases from V and 0 bases from J, with 8 bases in between. Germline assignment: CDR1 LNHNV and CDR2 YYDKDF (reference sequence). CDR3 length equals 14 residues. CDR3 in amino acids: CATSSGGLNTEAFF. The CDR3 nucleotides read TGTGCCACCAGCAGTGGCGGGTTGAACACTGAAGCTTTCTTT.

The rearrangement joins TRBV6-2 or TRBV6-3 to TRBJ1-4, with D uncertain. V was pared by 0 bases and J by 6 bases, with 14 bases between. Germline V gene data show CDR1 as MNHEY and CDR2 as SVGEGT. The CDR3 consists of 16 residues. The CDR3 coding sequence is TGTGCCAGCAGTTACTCTCGAACCCTTGGAGATGAAAAACTGTTTTTT. This sequence encodes CASSYSRTLGDEKLFF.

CDR3 DNA: TGTGCCAGCAGCTTGATCAGAAGGGAGGCTAATGAAAAACTGTTTTTT. Its protein product is CASSLIRREANEKLFF. The chain has TRBV5-5 and TRBJ1-4; D is uncertain. The length of the CDR3 is 16 residues. Germline V CDR1 and CDR2: SGHKS, YYEKEE (reference sequence). V gave up 1 base and J gave up 3 bases, with 13 bases separating them.

This clone was recorded only once. The chain links TRBV10-3 to TRBJ2-3, with 7 bases lining up with TRBD1. This CDR3 has 14 residues. Trimming took 6 bases from V and 1 from J; bases not matched to a gene: 4. The germline V gene encodes CDR1 ENHRY and CDR2 SYGVKD. The CDR3 loop is CAIRSGTGTDTQYF. DNA of the CDR3: TGTGCCATCAGGTCCGGGACAGGCACAGATACGCAGTATTTT.

The chain has TRBV18 and TRBJ1-5; 12 bases map to TRBD1. The germline V gene has CDR1 KGHSH and CDR2 LQKENI. This CDR3 spans 15 amino acids. V gave up 3 bases and J gave up 6 bases; unmatched junction bases: 3. CDR3 sequence: CASSPGTGGGQPQHF. The CDR3 nucleotides read TGTGCCAGCTCACCGGGGACAGGGGGCGGTCAGCCCCAGCATTTT.

This clone showed up just once. This sequence joins TRBV7-9 and TRBJ1-5, with TRBD1 matching 8 bases. J gave up 7 bases and V 5 bases, and 7 bases lay outside the gene matches. The CDR3 consists of 14 residues. Per the germline V gene, CDR1 is SEHNR and CDR2 is FQNEAQ (reference sequence). The CDR3 DNA reads as TGTGCCAGCAGCAGCCAGGGGGCGCGGCAGCCCCAGCATTTT. It specifies CASSSQGARQPQHF.

This sequence joins TRBV4-3 and TRBJ1-2; the D gene is possibly TRBD1 (5 bases). The CDR3 runs 15 residues. V lost 6 bases and J lost 7, with 21 bases in between. The germline gives CDR1 LGHNA, CDR2 YSLEER. Here the CDR3 DNA reads TGCGCCAGCAGTCGAAATAGTCAGGGTGACCTTGGCTACACCTTC. Amino acids: CASSRNSQGDLGYTF.

Remarks on this clone: Other DNA sequences in this specimen translate into the identical CDR3. The chain couples TRBV12-3 or TRBV12-4 to TRBJ1-1, with D unresolved. V was clipped by 6 bases and J by 2 bases, with 10 bases between them. The length of the CDR3 is 13 residues. The DNA for the CDR3 is TGTGCCAGCAGCTTAACAGAAAACACTGAAGCTTTCTTT. Protein sequence: CASSLTENTEAFF.

This clone was recorded a few times. The gene calls are TRBV27 and TRBJ2-2, with 9 positions matching TRBD2. The CDR3 runs 15 residues. Per germline, CDR1 MNHEY and CDR2 SMNVEV (reference sequence). The J segment lost 4 bases and the V segment lost 6 bases, leaving 6 bases of the junction unmatched. The CDR3 loop is CASRLALAGTGELFF. The DNA for the CDR3 is TGTGCCAGCAGGTTGGCACTAGCGGGCACCGGGGAGCTGTTTTTT.

This chain connects TRBV6-5 to TRBJ1-4, with 9 bases identical to TRBD1. J was trimmed by 0 bases and V by 6 bases; bases with no gene match: 2. The CDR3 consists of 15 residues. Per the germline V gene, CDR1 is MNHEY and CDR2 is SVGAGI. The CDR3 loop is CASRGQGATNEKLFF. The CDR3 nucleotides are TGTGCCAGCAGGGGACAGGGCGCAACTAATGAAAAACTGTTTTTT.

The V call is TRBV7-3, the J call TRBJ2-2, with 8 bases matching TRBD2. Germline assignment: CDR1 SGHTA and CDR2 FQGTGA. There are 17 residues in the CDR3. V was pared by 2 bases and J by 4 bases, with 9 bases of the junction left unmatched. CDR3 nucleotide sequence: TGTGCCAGCAGCTTAGGGGTAGCGGGGATTGGCACCGGGGAGCTGTTTTTT. Amino acids: CASSLGVAGIGTGELFF. Drawing the rest from reference TRBV7-3 and TRBJ2-2, the complete variable domain is GAGVSQTPSNKVTEKGKYVELRCDPISGHTALYWYRQSLGQGPEFLIYFQGTGAADDSGLPNDRFFAVRPEGSVSTLKIQRTERGDSAVYLCASSLGVAGIGTGELFFGEGSRLTVL.

The rearrangement uses TRBV11-2 and TRBJ2-1, with 7 bases that match TRBD1. The V gene's germline CDR1 is SGHAT and CDR2 FQNNGV. The CDR3 runs 12 residues. The V gene end was trimmed by 7 bases and the J gene end by 15 bases; junction bases not matched to a gene: 12. The CDR3 sequence: CASTQRGRRRFF. As DNA, the CDR3 is TGTGCCAGCACTCAAAGGGGGCGTCGGCGGTTCTTC.

This chain uses TRBV12-5 with TRBJ1-2; possibly TRBD1 for D (6 bases). CDR3 length: 15 amino acids. Germline assignment: CDR1 LGHNT and CDR2 FRNRAP. V was clipped by 0 bases and J by 7 bases, with 15 bases between them. CDR3 bases: TGTGCTAGTGGTTTGGTACTTGGGACAAGAAGTGGCTACACCTTC. It codes for CASGLVLGTRSGYTF.

The genes are TRBV3-1 (or the pseudogene TRBV3-2) and TRBJ2-3; TRBD2 matches 9 bases. J lost 8 bases, V lost 1 base, and 7 bases had no gene match. Germline V lookup: CDR1 LGHDT, CDR2 YNNKEL (reference sequence). This CDR3 contains 15 residues. The CDR3 sequence is CASSQASGDIATQYF. CDR3 DNA: TGTGCCAGCAGCCAAGCTAGCGGGGACATTGCTACGCAGTATTTT.

The V call is TRBV5-1, the J call TRBJ1-1; the D is unclear. V was cut by 5 bases and J by 1 base, with 9 bases left in between. The CDR3 has 13 amino acids. CDR1 and CDR2 (germline): SGHRS, YFSETQ. The CDR3 bases are TGCGCCAGCAGAGAGCAGGCGAACACTGAAGCTTTCTTT. Its translation is CASREQANTEAFF. The entire variable domain, with the rest obtained from reference TRBV5-1 and TRBJ1-1, is as follows: KAGVTQTPRYLIKTRGQQVTLSCSPISGHRSVSWYQQTPGQGLQFLFEYFSETQRNKGNFPGRFSGRQFSNSRSEMNVSTLELGDSALYLCASREQANTEAFFGQGTRLTVV.

The gene calls are TRBV7-8 and TRBJ1-5; D may be TRBD1 (6 bases). The CDR3 is 15 amino acids. The germline V gene encodes CDR1 SGHVS and CDR2 FQNEAQ. Trimming took 5 bases from V and 2 from J, leaving 13 bases between them. CDR3 residues: CASSQWTDGNQPQHF. CDR3 in DNA: TGTGCCAGCAGCCAGTGGACAGACGGCAATCAGCCCCAGCATTTT.

The chain recombines TRBV7-9 with TRBJ1-6; possible D gene TRBD1, 5 bases. CDR3 length: 18 residues. Germline CDR1 and CDR2: SEHNR and FQNEAQ (reference sequence). V lost 4 bases to trimming and J lost 2 bases, with 18 bases between them. CDR3 protein: CASSSRTLGLTYNSPLHF. DNA for the CDR3: TGTGCCAGCAGCTCAAGGACATTGGGCCTTACCTATAATTCACCCCTCCACTTT.

This chain joins TRBV3-1 (or the pseudogene TRBV3-2) and TRBJ2-1; 8 nucleotides match TRBD1. The CDR3 loop spans 14 amino acids. Trimming took 7 bases from V and 2 from J; bases not matched to a gene: 4. Germline V gene lookup returns CDR1 LGHDT and CDR2 YNNKEL (reference sequence). In nucleotides, the CDR3 is TGTGCCAGCACCGGACAGGGAACCTACAATGAGCAGTTCTTC. Its translation: CASTGQGTYNEQFF.

This chain links TRBV7-9 with TRBJ2-1; D is unresolved. This CDR3 has 12 residues. The germline CDR1 and CDR2 sequences are SEHNR and FQNEAQ (reference sequence). V lost 5 bases and J lost 2, with 4 bases in between. DNA of the CDR3: TGTGCCAGCAGCCCCACCTACAATGAGCAGTTCTTC. Amino acid sequence: CASSPTYNEQFF.